These 17 T cell receptor beta chains were all obtained from the same sample, sequenced in a study of cytomegalovirus exposure and HLA in healthy donors. The PCR employed 60 Vbeta primers together with 13 Jbeta primers. Here immunoSEQ multiplex PCR was the method, and the copy in TCRdb shows in-frame clones only, minus some. The sample consists of hundreds of thousands of clones, roughly 79% of them appearing once. Sequenced: PBMCs. Every receptor here comes from a male donor in good health and CMV-seronegative.

The chain employs TRBV19 and TRBJ2-7; 8 nucleotides match TRBD2. The germline V gene has CDR1 LNHDA and CDR2 SQIVND (reference sequence). Trimming cost V 5 bases and J 3 bases; bases outside gene matches: 15. The CDR3 is 17 residues long. The CDR3 nucleotides are TGTGCCAGTAGTCTCCGCCCCAGCGGGGGATGGTTCTACGAGCAGTACTTC. Translation gives CASSLRPSGGWFYEQYF.

This clone has a single count. CDR3 amino acids: CASRPGTANSPLHF. For the CDR3, the DNA is TGTGCCAGTAGGCCCGGGACAGCTAATTCACCCCTCCACTTT. The chain employs TRBV19 and TRBJ1-6; 7 bases map to TRBD1. V was clipped by 6 bases and J by 6 bases; unmatched bases: 5. The germline V gene has CDR1 LNHDA and CDR2 SQIVND (reference sequence). There are 14 residues in the CDR3. Looking up the rest from reference TRBV19 and TRBJ1-6 gives the full variable domain: DGGITQSPKYLFRKEGQNVTLSCEQNLNHDAMYWYRQDPGQGLRLIYYSQIVNDFQKGDIAEGYSVSREKKESFPLTVTSAQKNPTAFYLCASRPGTANSPLHFGNGTRLTVT.

The rearrangement uses TRBV28 and TRBJ2-3; 8 bases align to TRBD2. Germline CDR1 MDHEN, CDR2 SYDVKM. The CDR3 extends over 16 amino acids. Trimming at V came to 3 bases and at J to 5 bases, leaving 10 bases not matched to a gene. CDR3: CASSFGAAGAVDTQYF. In nucleotides, the CDR3 is TGTGCCAGCAGTTTTGGCGCAGCGGGAGCGGTAGATACGCAGTATTTT.

The chain combines TRBV7-9 with TRBJ2-5; a possible D gene is TRBD2 (7 bases). TRBJ2-7 explains the end of the DNA better; the J call may be wrong. This CDR3 contains 12 residues. Germline V gene data show CDR1 as SEHNR and CDR2 as FQNEAQ (reference sequence). CDR3 residues: CASRGGVYEQYF. Written as DNA, the CDR3 is TGTGCCAGCAGAGGGGGGGTCTACGAGCAGTACTTC.

This clone was seen only a few times. The CDR3 DNA is TGTGCCAGCAGCGTAAACGTAAGGAGGGGGCGCACAGATACGCAGTATTTT. The encoded protein is CASSVNVRRGRTDTQYF. This chain links TRBV9 with TRBJ2-3, with D possibly TRBD1 on 7 matching bases. Germline V CDR1 and CDR2: SGDLS, YYNGEE. V lost 1 base and J lost 1, with 16 bases in between. This CDR3 is built from 17 residues.

The V and J genes are TRBV7-2 and TRBJ2-1; no clear D gene. Deletions cut 5 bases from V and 6 bases from J, with 11 bases between. Germline assignment: CDR1 SGHTA and CDR2 FQGNSA. This CDR3 comprises 13 residues. The CDR3 sequence: CASSPKIVNEQFF. CDR3 bases: TGTGCCAGCAGCCCGAAGATAGTCAATGAGCAGTTCTTC.

The V gene is TRBV7-8, the J gene TRBJ1-2, with D maybe TRBD1 (6 bases). The germline V and J ends were trimmed by 6 bases and 1 base, with 15 bases remaining between them. The CDR3 has 15 residues. Germline assignment: CDR1 SGHVS and CDR2 FQNEAQ. The CDR3 sequence is CASRGGGNLNYGYTF. The CDR3 nucleotides read TGTGCCAGCAGAGGGGGGGGGAACCTTAACTATGGCTACACCTTC.

J is TRBJ2-7 and V is TRBV6-5; D perhaps matches TRBD2 (7 bases). The CDR3 loop spans 14 amino acids. V was pared by 3 bases and J by 5 bases, with 14 bases between. CDR1 and CDR2 (germline): MNHEY, SVGAGI. CDR3 protein: CASSYWGGSNEQYF. DNA for the CDR3: TGTGCCAGCAGTTATTGGGGGGGCAGCAACGAGCAGTACTTC.

V and J are TRBV4-2 and TRBJ2-6; 9 bases are a match to TRBD1. V was pared by 3 bases and J by 4 bases, with 10 bases of the junction left unmatched. Germline CDR1 is LGHNA and CDR2 is YNFKEQ. The CDR3 contains 18 residues. CDR3 bases: TGTGCCAGCAGCCATCCGGGACAGGGCTCGTTCGGGGCCAACGTCCTGACTTTC. Protein product: CASSHPGQGSFGANVLTF.

The V gene is TRBV11-3, the J gene TRBJ2-7; D perhaps matches TRBD2 (6 bases). V was pared by 2 bases and J by 1 base, with 15 bases between. Germline CDR1 SGHNT, CDR2 YENEEA. CDR3 length: 16 amino acids. The CDR3 spells CASSLSPGVGSYEQYF. CDR3 nucleotides: TGTGCCAGCAGCTTATCCCCGGGGGTAGGTTCCTACGAGCAGTACTTC.

The rearrangement joins TRBV11-2 to TRBJ2-7, with 9 bases fitting TRBD1. The CDR3 runs 18 residues. The germline gives CDR1 SGHAT, CDR2 FQNNGV. With 0 bases clipped from V and 4 bases from J, the junction kept 13 bases outside the gene matches. The CDR3 sequence is CASSLDYVWDREEYEQYF. The CDR3 DNA follows: TGTGCCAGCAGCTTAGATTATGTTTGGGACAGGGAGGAATACGAGCAGTACTTC.

This chain uses TRBV19 with TRBJ2-1; D possibly corresponds to TRBD2 (6 bases). Deletions cut 3 bases from V and 4 bases from J, with 13 bases between. CDR1 is LNHDA, CDR2 SQIVND, per germline (reference sequence). The CDR3 is 15 residues long. In nucleotides, the CDR3 is TGTGCCAGTAGTATCACCGCGGGGCCGTACAATGAGCAGTTCTTC. Translating it yields CASSITAGPYNEQFF. Based on the CDR3 plus reference TRBV19 and TRBJ2-1, the full variable domain is DGGITQSPKYLFRKEGQNVTLSCEQNLNHDAMYWYRQDPGQGLRLIYYSQIVNDFQKGDIAEGYSVSREKKESFPLTVTSAQKNPTAFYLCASSITAGPYNEQFFGPGTRLTVL.

The chain has TRBV10-3 and TRBJ2-1; D might be TRBD2 (5 bases). The CDR3 contains 14 residues. The germline CDR1 and CDR2 sequences are ENHRY and SYGVKD. Trimming left V 0 bases short and J 14 bases short, with 17 bases between. CDR3 sequence: CAISESTQEDLEFF. The CDR3 nucleotides are TGTGCCATCAGTGAGTCGACTCAGGAGGACTTAGAGTTCTTC.

This sequence joins TRBV5-6 and TRBJ2-7; 7 nucleotides align to TRBD1. CDR3 size: 12 residues. V shed 4 bases, J shed 3 bases, and the junction held 1 base outside the gene matches. Germline assignment: CDR1 SGHDT and CDR2 YYEEEE. The CDR3 loop is CASSRQGYEQYF. The CDR3 coding sequence is TGTGCCAGCAGCCGACAGGGCTACGAGCAGTACTTC.

The chain recombines TRBV6-5 with TRBJ2-2; unclear D gene. The V and J ends lost 8 bases and 1 base respectively, with 11 bases between them. CDR3 length: 14 residues. CDR1 is MNHEY, CDR2 SVGAGI, per germline. The CDR3 region is CASRWLENTGELFF. The CDR3 DNA reads as TGTGCCAGCCGATGGCTAGAGAACACCGGGGAGCTGTTTTTT.

This clone was detected once. The chain employs TRBV6-1 and TRBJ2-1; TRBD2 matches at 11 bases. The trim removed 3 bases at V and 6 bases at J, leaving 4 bases unmatched. Germline CDR1 is MNHNS and CDR2 is SASEGT. The CDR3 runs 15 residues. The CDR3 nucleotides read TGTGCCAGCAGTGATCCTAGCGGGGGGCGCAATGAGCAGTTCTTC. It codes for CASSDPSGGRNEQFF.

The J gene is TRBJ2-5, the V gene TRBV10-3, with 13 positions matching TRBD2. Germline CDR1 reads ENHRY; CDR2 reads SYGVKD. J lost 5 bases, V lost 4 bases, and 10 bases had no gene match. CDR3 length: 17 residues. The DNA of the CDR3 is TGTGCCATCAGTGGGACTAGCGGGAGCAGCCCCCGGGAGACCCAGTACTTC. This sequence encodes CAISGTSGSSPRETQYF.